This T cell receptor beta chain was observed in a study of shared clonotypes between healthy human individuals. The wider study: Researchers drew samples from two women and a few men aged 18 to 49. Findings of the study overall: Relative to memory subsets, naive subsets generally showed larger estimated richness.

About this clone: Its antigen is not known.

V trimming: 1 base; J trimming: 6 bases; junction bases outside the gene matches: 4. CDR1 is SGHTA and CDR2 is FQGNSA in the germline V gene. The CDR3 consists of 15 residues. The method was immunoSEQ multiplex PCR; TCRdb's version includes in-frame clones alone and lacks a portion of them. The sample records millions of clones, 85% to 95% being singletons. Each of the donors was a healthy adult who was HIV-negative and had not had a recent acute infection or vaccination. Splitting of CD4+ cells produced CD45RA+ naive and CD45RA-negative memory subsets. Sequences were obtained from naive CD4+ T cells sorted from blood. Subset denoted: CD45RA+ positively selected. This chain links TRBV7-2 with TRBJ1-5; 9 bases line up with TRBD1. This TCR was sampled from a man aged 18 to 30 in good health. Here the CDR3 DNA reads TGTGCCAGCAGCTTAGGGACAGGGGTCATTCAGCCCCAGCATTTT. It specifies CASSLGTGVIQPQHF.